This T cell receptor beta chain was documented in a study of cytomegalovirus exposure and HLA in healthy donors. Study-wide points: Later analysis found that TCR beta chains associated with HLA were more clonally expanded than other, equally common chains. Analyzed later, association rates of TCRs varied across HLA loci, with DRB1 most and HLA-C fewest.

The table lists this clone with a few counts. Its target is not known. Germline values: CDR1 LNHDA, CDR2 SQIVND (reference sequence). V dropped 6 bases and J dropped 1; count of bases not matched to a gene: 8. The CDR3 has 16 amino acids. The PCR was carried out with 60 Vbeta primers and 13 Jbeta primers. Some clones are missing from TCRdb's copy, which holds only in-frame ones; the method was immunoSEQ multiplex PCR. Of 150,000 to 250,000 clones listed, around three quarters were seen once; the top ten hold 1.5% to 2%. This chain links TRBV19 with TRBJ2-1, with 8 bases aligning to TRBD2. The receptor comes from a man in his thirties or forties in good health and CMV-seronegative. Sequencing input: PBMCs. The CDR3 region is CASRGRGRSSYNEQFF. In DNA, the CDR3 is TGTGCCAGTAGGGGACGCGGGAGGAGTTCCTACAATGAGCAGTTCTTC.